Shown below are 4 T cell receptor beta chains from a single sample sequenced in a study of T cells in Graves' hyperthyroidism and ophthalmopathy. From RNA transcripts, TCR beta CDR3 regions were amplified. During a first-round RT-PCR of the TCR CDR3, the HTBI primer set was used. In TCRdb, the multiplex PCR reads were re-called with MiXCR into one record per CDR3 protein. The sample carries 750,000 to 900,000 distinct CDR3 sequences, roughly 40% recorded once. The sample taken for sequencing was blood. The receptor set was obtained from a man aged 18 to 30 with Graves' hyperthyroidism.

The V gene is TRBV20-1, the J gene TRBJ1-5; TRBD1 might be the D (5 bases). The CDR3 is made up of 16 amino acids. Trimming shortened V by 0 bases and J by 7 bases, and 19 bases separated the two germline ends. Germline V gene lookup returns CDR1 DFQATT and CDR2 SNEGSKA (reference sequence). CDR3 protein: CSARDSGLQGAQPQHF. CDR3 sequence (DNA): TGCAGTGCTAGAGATAGTGGCCTGCAGGGAGCACAGCCCCAGCATTTT.

The chain recombines TRBV19 with TRBJ2-3; a possible D gene is TRBD2 (6 bases). This CDR3 is built from 15 residues. The germline V gene has CDR1 LNHDA and CDR2 SQIVND (reference sequence). V dropped 5 bases and J dropped 2 bases, with 14 bases sitting between them. For the CDR3, the DNA is TGTGCCAGTAGTCGCGGACTACCCGACACAGATACGCAGTATTTT. Translated: CASSRGLPDTDTQYF.

There are many counts of this clonotype. The rearrangement uses TRBV20-1 and TRBJ1-1; TRBD1 might be the D (6 bases). From germline, CDR1 is DFQATT and CDR2 SNEGSKA (reference sequence). The CDR3 length is 12 residues. V gave up 6 bases and J gave up 7 bases, with 15 bases separating them. The CDR3 nucleotides are TGCAGTGCGAAACCACAGGGAGTTGAAGCTTTCTTT. It yields the protein CSAKPQGVEAFF.

The rearrangement links TRBV5-1 to TRBJ2-7, with D possibly matching TRBD2 (6 bases). From germline, CDR1 is SGHRS and CDR2 YFSETQ. The V end was cut by 0 bases, the J end by 4 bases, with 14 bases between. This CDR3 is built from 15 residues. CDR3 DNA sequence: TGCGCCAGCAGCTTGGTGGCCGGGAGTGCGTACGAGCAGTACTTC. Residues: CASSLVAGSAYEQYF.